Shown below are 16 T cell receptor beta chains from a single sample sequenced in a study of PD-L1 blockade in urothelial cancer. Only in-frame clones appear in the TCRdb table, and some are missing; sequencing was by immunoSEQ multiplex PCR. The sample includes about 84,000 clones, 82% of them seen just once. The source was PBMCs, collected around atezolizumab (anti-PD-L1) treatment. The receptors come from a man aged 70 or older with urothelial cancer.

This clone was seen a few times. J is TRBJ2-1 and V is TRBV30, with 14 bases matching TRBD2. CDR1 and CDR2 (germline): GTSNPN, SVGIG (reference sequence). Trimming removed 5 bases from V and 5 bases from J; junction bases left unmatched: 5. CDR3 length equals 15 residues. The CDR3 spells CAWATSGRGHNEQFF. Here the CDR3 DNA reads TGTGCCTGGGCGACTAGCGGGAGGGGCCACAATGAGCAGTTCTTC.

V is TRBV6-5 and J is TRBJ2-3, with a tentative D call TRBD2 (6 bases). The CDR3 runs 14 residues. The ends were cut back, 6 bases at V and 0 bases at J, with 10 bases in the middle. Germline values: CDR1 MNHEY, CDR2 SVGAGI. CDR3 DNA: TGTGCCAGCAGCCCGGGAGAAAGCACAGATACGCAGTATTTT. It specifies CASSPGESTDTQYF.

The CDR3 DNA sequence: TGCGCCAGCAGCCAAGATAGGGCGGGAGTCGAGCAGTTCTTC. Amino acids: CASSQDRAGVEQFF. J is TRBJ2-1 and V is TRBV4-3, with 7 bases lining up with TRBD2. Losses at the gene ends were 0 bases for V and 10 bases for J; bases not matched to a gene: 6. CDR3 length equals 14 residues. CDR1 is LGHNA, CDR2 YSLEER, per germline.

The chain uses TRBV10-3 and TRBJ1-2, with 8 positions matching TRBD1. This CDR3 contains 14 residues. With 7 bases clipped from V and 2 bases from J, the junction kept 6 bases outside the gene matches. Germline V gene lookup returns CDR1 ENHRY and CDR2 SYGVKD. CDR3 sequence reads: CAITGGQANYGYTF. The CDR3 coding sequence is TGTGCCATCACCGGGGGACAGGCCAACTATGGCTACACCTTC.

V usage is TRBV19 and J usage is TRBJ2-5, with 7 bases aligning to TRBD1. The CDR3 sequence is 15 residues long. J was trimmed by 4 bases and V by 5 bases; bases with no gene match: 10. Germline V gene data show CDR1 as LNHDA and CDR2 as SQIVND (reference sequence). The CDR3 nucleotides read TGTGCCAGTAGTCCCCAGACAGGGCGGGTAGAGACCCAGTACTTC. Residues: CASSPQTGRVETQYF. Based on the CDR3 plus reference TRBV19 and TRBJ2-5, the full variable domain is DGGITQSPKYLFRKEGQNVTLSCEQNLNHDAMYWYRQDPGQGLRLIYYSQIVNDFQKGDIAEGYSVSREKKESFPLTVTSAQKNPTAFYLCASSPQTGRVETQYFGPGTRLLVL.

The rearrangement joins TRBV28 to TRBJ1-1; D ambiguous. Germline V gives CDR1 MDHEN, CDR2 SYDVKM. Trimming cost V 5 bases and J 0 bases, with 4 bases left between them. CDR3 length equals 12 residues. The CDR3 region has the DNA TGTGCCAGCAGTGCAGTGAACACTGAAGCTTTCTTT. This encodes CASSAVNTEAFF.

The chain is built from TRBV14 and TRBJ1-1; the D gene is possibly TRBD1 (6 bases). This CDR3 is built from 15 residues. Germline CDR1 SGHDN, CDR2 FVKESK. Trimming shortened V by 4 bases and J by 4 bases, and 16 bases separated the two germline ends. CDR3 amino acids: CASSRNRVGGTEAFF. Written as DNA, the CDR3 is TGTGCCAGCAGCCGTAACAGGGTCGGTGGCACTGAAGCTTTCTTT.

The chain recombines TRBV7-7 with TRBJ2-3; no clear D gene. The V end was cut by 5 bases, the J end by 6 bases, with 15 bases between. The CDR3 is 14 amino acids. Looked up from germline, CDR1 is SSHAT and CDR2 is FNYEAQ (reference sequence). CDR3 loop: CASSPVGGFDTQYF. CDR3 DNA sequence: TGTGCCAGCAGCCCTGTCGGCGGTTTTGATACGCAGTATTTT.

The chain combines TRBV5-6 with TRBJ2-5, with D possibly being TRBD2 (5 bases). This CDR3 has 16 amino acids. Germline-derived CDR1 and CDR2 are SGHDT and YYEEEE. V was pared by 1 base and J by 5 bases, with 18 bases between. The CDR3 sequence: CASSLRTGYVSETQYF. The CDR3 nucleotides are TGTGCCAGCAGCTTGAGGACGGGGTATGTCTCGGAGACCCAGTACTTC.

This chain connects TRBV6-1 to TRBJ1-6, with 7 bases identical to TRBD1. Germline CDR1 is MNHNS and CDR2 is SASEGT. The CDR3 runs to 15 residues. Germline trimming cut 3 bases from V and 4 bases from J; bases unmatched to any gene: 3. CDR3 in amino acids: CASSDATGYNSPLHF. CDR3 in DNA: TGTGCCAGCAGTGATGCGACAGGGTATAATTCACCCCTCCACTTT.

The chain joins TRBV7-2 to TRBJ2-5, with 10 bases lining up with TRBD2. The ends lost 1 base at V and 5 bases at J; junction bases unmatched: 7. This CDR3 contains 16 residues. Germline V gene lookup returns CDR1 SGHTA and CDR2 FQGNSA. CDR3 region: CASSLDRLAGRETQYF. CDR3 nucleotide sequence: TGTGCCAGCAGCTTAGACCGACTAGCGGGTAGGGAGACCCAGTACTTC.

CDR3 in DNA: TGTGCCAGCACGCCAGGGGTCCCGGGGACCGGGGAGCTGTTTTTT. This encodes CASTPGVPGTGELFF. The chain combines TRBV6-4 with TRBJ2-2, with D perhaps TRBD1 (6 bases). Germline V gene lookup returns CDR1 MRHNA and CDR2 SNTAGT. The CDR3 consists of 15 residues. Deletions cut 7 bases from V and 5 bases from J, with 17 bases between.

This chain links TRBV29-1 with TRBJ2-1; D is possibly TRBD1 (7 bases). The CDR3 extends over 13 amino acids. CDR1 SQVTM and CDR2 ANQGSEA come from the germline V gene. V was pared by 4 bases and J by 8 bases, with 15 bases between. The CDR3 sequence is CSVVTGSGDEQFF. The CDR3 DNA follows: TGCAGCGTTGTGACAGGGTCGGGGGATGAGCAGTTCTTC.

The CDR3 reads CSVEGRSRNTEAFF. In nucleotides, the CDR3 is TGCAGCGTTGAGGGCCGGTCCAGGAACACTGAAGCTTTCTTT. This chain links TRBV29-1 with TRBJ1-1; D ambiguous. The length of the CDR3 is 14 residues. Trimming removed 3 bases at V and 1 base at J, with 12 bases between. Germline loops: CDR1 SQVTM, CDR2 ANQGSEA.

J is TRBJ2-3 and V is TRBV9; 9 nucleotides match TRBD1. J was trimmed by 2 bases and V by 4 bases; bases with no gene match: 11. The CDR3 spans 17 residues. From germline, CDR1 is SGDLS and CDR2 YYNGEE. The CDR3 loop is CASSTQPGTGFTDTQYF. Written as DNA, the CDR3 is TGTGCCAGCAGCACTCAACCCGGGACAGGGTTCACAGATACGCAGTATTTT.

The chain uses TRBV7-9 and TRBJ2-6; the match to TRBD1 covers 8 bases. The junction had 8 bases not matched to a gene; V was cut back by 1 base and J by 3 bases. Germline-derived CDR1 and CDR2 are SEHNR and FQNEAQ (reference sequence). The CDR3 consists of 18 residues. The CDR3 DNA is TGTGCCAGCAGCTTAGAGGGGACAGGTGTCAGTGGGGCCAACGTCCTGACTTTC. This translates into CASSLEGTGVSGANVLTF.